A single sample is the source of the 32 T cell receptor beta chains below, sequenced in a study of blood T cell repertoires in COVID-19. The repertoire was sequenced with immunoSEQ multiplex PCR; TCRdb's copy has only in-frame clones and lacks some. The repertoire holds around 160,000 clones, with over 70% as singletons. The sequenced sample consisted of PBMCs or T cells enriched from blood (not recorded which). These receptors originate from a woman in her sixties who had recovered from COVID-19.

The rearrangement uses TRBV30 and TRBJ2-5; the match to TRBD2 covers 7 bases. The CDR3 totals 13 residues. V dropped 2 bases and J dropped 1; count of bases not matched to a gene: 1. Germline-derived CDR1 and CDR2 are GTSNPN and SVGIG (reference sequence). The CDR3 coding sequence is TGTGCCTGGAGTTGGACTAGCCAAGAGACCCAGTACTTC. Residues: CAWSWTSQETQYF.

The V and J genes are TRBV11-2 and TRBJ2-1, with 11 bases fitting TRBD2. In germline, CDR1 is SGHAT, CDR2 FQNNGV. The CDR3 has 14 amino acids. V dropped 10 bases and J dropped 5; count of bases not matched to a gene: 7. The CDR3 loop reads CATQTSGVNNEQFF. CDR3 nucleotide sequence: TGTGCCACACAGACTAGCGGGGTTAACAATGAGCAGTTCTTC.

This chain joins TRBV3-1 (or the pseudogene TRBV3-2) and TRBJ2-7, with TRBD1 identical over 10 bases. Germline assignment: CDR1 LGHDT and CDR2 YNNKEL (reference sequence). The ends lost 1 base at V and 12 bases at J; junction bases unmatched: 9. This CDR3 region has 14 residues. CDR3 nucleotide sequence: TGTGCCAGCAGCCAAGGTGCGACAGGGGGCGCACGGTACTTC. It is translated as CASSQGATGGARYF.

The chain links TRBV28 to TRBJ2-7, with 10 bases lining up with TRBD1. J lost 5 bases, V lost 2 bases, and 6 bases had no gene match. This CDR3 has 15 residues. Germline-derived CDR1 and CDR2 are MDHEN and SYDVKM. This CDR3 reads CASSLMGQGPNEQYF. For the CDR3, the DNA is TGTGCCAGCAGTTTAATGGGACAGGGGCCTAACGAGCAGTACTTC.

The rearrangement links TRBV30 to TRBJ2-5; D is perhaps TRBD1 (6 bases). V was shortened by 1 base and J by 5 bases, with 20 bases between the two germline ends. Germline CDR1 and CDR2: GTSNPN and SVGIG (reference sequence). The CDR3 contains 16 residues. CDR3 coding DNA: TGTGCCTGGAGTGCGATTAGAGTTCGCGGACAGGAGACCCAGTACTTC. It codes for CAWSAIRVRGQETQYF. Drawing the rest from reference TRBV30 and TRBJ2-5, the complete variable domain is SQTIHQWPATLVQPVGSPLSLECTVEGTSNPNLYWYRQAAGRGLQLLFYSVGIGQISSEVPQNLSASRPQDRQFILSSKKLLLSDSGFYLCAWSAIRVRGQETQYFGPGTRLLVL.

J is TRBJ2-3 and V is TRBV5-1; D remains unclear. The CDR3 totals 15 residues. Trimming left V 3 bases short and J 3 bases short, with 14 bases between. The germline gives CDR1 SGHRS, CDR2 YFSETQ. The DNA for the CDR3 is TGCGCCAGCAGCTACGATGCCCACCAGACAGATACGCAGTATTTT. It translates to CASSYDAHQTDTQYF.

The rearrangement links TRBV29-1 to TRBJ1-4; D is unclear. The CDR3 length is 13 residues. Germline V lookup: CDR1 SQVTM, CDR2 ANQGSEA. Trimming took off 6 bases at V and 3 bases at J, with 11 bases between the two ends. The CDR3 sequence: CSVQERSNEKLFF. For the CDR3, the DNA is TGCAGCGTCCAGGAGCGGTCTAATGAAAAACTGTTTTTT.

The genes are TRBV6-5 and TRBJ1-1, with 7 positions matching TRBD1. V was pared by 6 bases and J by 4 bases, with 2 bases of the junction left unmatched. Germline V gives CDR1 MNHEY, CDR2 SVGAGI. The CDR3 spans 12 residues. This CDR3 is CASSRDSTEAFF. The CDR3 DNA reads TGTGCCAGCAGCCGGGACAGCACTGAAGCTTTCTTT.

This chain uses TRBV3-1 (or the pseudogene TRBV3-2) with TRBJ1-2; TRBD1 is a possible D gene (5 bases). The CDR3 runs to 19 residues. V was pared by 0 bases and J by 4 bases, with 24 bases between. The germline gives CDR1 LGHDT, CDR2 YNNKEL (reference sequence). The CDR3 spells CASSQDPAVAGVSGYGYTF. The CDR3 DNA sequence: TGTGCCAGCAGCCAAGACCCGGCGGTTGCGGGGGTAAGCGGCTATGGCTACACCTTC.

This chain links TRBV6-5 with TRBJ1-3, with TRBD1 identical over 11 bases. The length of the CDR3 is 15 residues. Trimming at V came to 6 bases and at J to 4 bases, leaving 5 bases not matched to a gene. Germline-derived CDR1 and CDR2 are MNHEY and SVGAGI. The CDR3 spells CASRRTGGAGNTIYF. CDR3 in DNA: TGTGCCAGCAGGAGGACAGGGGGCGCGGGAAACACCATATATTTT.

The genes are TRBV5-1 and TRBJ2-3, with 10 bases lining up with TRBD1. The CDR3 has 16 amino acids. Germline CDR1 SGHRS, CDR2 YFSETQ. V was pared by 4 bases and J by 4 bases, with 9 bases of the junction left unmatched. The CDR3 DNA is TGCGCCAGCAGCCGTAGACAGGGGGCGCCGGCAGATACGCAGTATTTT. Its protein is CASSRRQGAPADTQYF.

This clone was detected only a few times. The chain couples TRBV10-3 to TRBJ1-3, with 12 bases fitting TRBD1. V was clipped by 5 bases and J by 2 bases; unmatched bases: 1. Germline-derived CDR1 and CDR2 are ENHRY and SYGVKD. The CDR3 extends over 15 amino acids. In DNA, the CDR3 is TGTGCCATCAGTAGGGACAGGGGGCCTGGAAACACCATATATTTT. Its translation is CAISRDRGPGNTIYF.

The rearrangement joins TRBV7-2 to TRBJ1-2; tentatively, D is TRBD1 (6 bases). Germline V lookup: CDR1 SGHTA, CDR2 FQGNSA. The V end lost 5 bases, the J end lost 7 bases, and 17 bases lay between the germline ends. The CDR3 spans 14 residues. CDR3 protein: CASSTGLGYSGYTF. For the CDR3, the DNA is TGTGCCAGCAGCACAGGGTTAGGTTACTCTGGCTACACCTTC.

A word on this clone: Additional DNA sequences in this sample encode the identical CDR3. The V and J genes are TRBV3-1 (or the pseudogene TRBV3-2) and TRBJ2-2; D not certain. Germline V gene lookup returns CDR1 LGHDT and CDR2 YNNKEL (reference sequence). Trimming left V 1 base short and J 1 base short, with 10 bases between. The CDR3 consists of 16 residues. The CDR3 nucleotides read TGTGCCAGCAGCCAAGGTCTCGCCGGGAACACCGGGGAGCTGTTTTTT. This gives the protein CASSQGLAGNTGELFF.

This clone turned up a few times. This chain joins TRBV15 and TRBJ1-6; 8 bases line up with TRBD1. Trimming removed 1 base from V and 7 bases from J; junction bases left unmatched: 0. Germline-derived CDR1 and CDR2 are LNHNV and YYDKDF (reference sequence). The length of the CDR3 is 14 residues. The CDR3 protein is CATSRGQGNSPLHF. CDR3 sequence (DNA): TGTGCCACCAGCAGAGGACAGGGGAATTCACCCCTCCACTTT. The full variable domain, completed using reference TRBV15 and TRBJ1-6, is DAMVIQNPRYQVTQFGKPVTLSCSQTLNHNVMYWYQQKSSQAPKLLFHYYDKDFNNEADTPDNFQSRRPNTSFCFLDIRSPGLGDTAMYLCATSRGQGNSPLHFGNGTRLTVT.

This clone showed up just once. The chain combines TRBV6-5 with TRBJ2-5; 8 bases are a match to TRBD1. Germline loops: CDR1 MNHEY, CDR2 SVGAGI. Unmatched junction bases numbered 8, after V lost 6 bases and J lost 5 bases. CDR3 length: 14 amino acids. The CDR3 loop reads CASRNRGARETQYF. CDR3 nucleotides: TGTGCCAGCAGAAACAGGGGGGCAAGGGAGACCCAGTACTTC.

The rearrangement links TRBV27 to TRBJ2-7, with 12 bases aligning to TRBD2. CDR3 length equals 16 residues. Germline V gene sequence: CDR1 MNHEY, CDR2 SMNVEV (reference sequence). J gave up 2 bases and V 5 bases, and 7 bases lay outside the gene matches. CDR3 sequence (DNA): TGTGCCAGCAGTGACCCTAGCGGGAGGGCCGCCTACGAGCAGTACTTC. Protein product: CASSDPSGRAAYEQYF.

The rearrangement uses TRBV5-1 and TRBJ1-6; D is possibly TRBD1 (6 bases). This CDR3 is 16 amino acids long. V lost 2 bases and J lost 7, with 16 bases in between. Germline V gene data show CDR1 as SGHRS and CDR2 as YFSETQ. CDR3 coding DNA: TGCGCCAGCAGCTTAAAATCAGGGGTAGGGAATTCACCCCTCCACTTT. It yields the protein CASSLKSGVGNSPLHF.

A single count supports this clone. This chain uses TRBV19 with TRBJ2-1, with 12 bases matching TRBD2. This CDR3 is 17 amino acids long. CDR1 LNHDA and CDR2 SQIVND come from the germline V gene (reference sequence). The V segment lost 7 bases and the J segment 8 bases; nucleotides outside the gene matches: 15. CDR3 coding DNA: TGTGCCAGTACTGATCGGCGAGGGACTAGCGGGCGGGATGAGCAGTTCTTC. It yields the protein CASTDRRGTSGRDEQFF. Complete variable domain (other parts from reference TRBV19 and TRBJ2-1): DGGITQSPKYLFRKEGQNVTLSCEQNLNHDAMYWYRQDPGQGLRLIYYSQIVNDFQKGDIAEGYSVSREKKESFPLTVTSAQKNPTAFYLCASTDRRGTSGRDEQFFGPGTRLTVL.

This clone was picked up a small number of times. The genes are TRBV27 and TRBJ1-1; 7 nucleotides align to TRBD1. The CDR3 has 14 residues. The trim removed 9 bases at V and 1 base at J, leaving 8 bases unmatched. Germline V gene lookup returns CDR1 MNHEY and CDR2 SMNVEV (reference sequence). Written as DNA, the CDR3 is TGTGCCAGTAAGTACTCAGGGGGGAACACTGAAGCTTTCTTT. This gives the protein CASKYSGGNTEAFF.

This clone appeared once. The V call is TRBV7-8, the J call TRBJ2-7, with TRBD1 identical over 9 bases. The germline V gene encodes CDR1 SGHVS and CDR2 FQNEAQ. The CDR3 runs 14 residues. The ends lost 7 bases at V and 2 bases at J; junction bases unmatched: 6. The CDR3, as DNA: TGTGCCAGCACCACCGGGACAGGGACCTACGAGCAGTACTTC. This translates into CASTTGTGTYEQYF.

V is TRBV7-8 and J is TRBJ2-2; 10 bases fit TRBD1. Germline V CDR1 and CDR2: SGHVS, FQNEAQ. V gave up 5 bases and J gave up 7 bases; unmatched junction bases: 7. This CDR3 has 15 residues. CDR3 loop: CASSLGQGMGGELFF. Written as DNA, the CDR3 is TGTGCCAGCAGCCTGGGACAGGGGATGGGCGGGGAGCTGTTTTTT.

This clone was seen a single time. The CDR3 DNA reads as TGCGCCAGCAGCCAAGAGGGGACAGGGGCTCCTGGGGCCAACGTCCTGACTTTC. Its translation: CASSQEGTGAPGANVLTF. J is TRBJ2-6 and V is TRBV4-1, with 10 bases identical to TRBD1. The CDR3 consists of 18 residues. CDR1 and CDR2 from the germline V gene are MGHRA and YSYEKL. With 0 bases clipped from V and 2 bases from J, the junction kept 4 bases outside the gene matches.

The chain carries TRBV5-1 and TRBJ1-2; 7 nucleotides agree with TRBD1. Trimming removed 7 bases from V and 6 bases from J; junction bases left unmatched: 6. Germline V gives CDR1 SGHRS, CDR2 YFSETQ. The length of the CDR3 is 12 residues. The CDR3 coding sequence is TGCGCCAGCCGAACAGGGGTCGATGGCTACACCTTC. Protein sequence: CASRTGVDGYTF.

The rearrangement joins TRBV9 to TRBJ1-3; tentative D call: TRBD1 (5 bases). V lost 2 bases, J lost 2 bases, and 5 bases lay in between. Germline assignment: CDR1 SGDLS and CDR2 YYNGEE. This CDR3 is built from 13 residues. The CDR3 DNA reads as TGTGCCAGCAGCGTCAGGGCTGGAAACACCATATATTTT. The encoded protein is CASSVRAGNTIYF.

V gene TRBV21-1 combines with J gene TRBJ2-3; the listed D gene, TRBD2, was not tested against the DNA. TRBV21-1 is an annotated pseudogene. The CDR3 totals 17 residues. The CDR3 sequence is CASSKVGTSGCTGTQYF. CDR3 coding DNA: TGTGCCAGCAGCAAAGTGGGGACTAGCGGGTGCACGGGTACGCAGTATTTT.

The CDR3 region has the DNA TGTGCCAGCACCTTAGCAGGGATTAACACTGAAGCTTTCTTT. Amino acids: CASTLAGINTEAFF. The chain links TRBV6-5 to TRBJ1-1, with a tentative D call TRBD1 (5 bases). This CDR3 region has 14 residues. The V gene lost 7 bases and the J gene lost 2 bases, with 14 bases spanning the gap. From germline, CDR1 is MNHEY and CDR2 SVGAGI.

The V call is TRBV10-3, the J call TRBJ1-2, with a tentative D call TRBD1 (6 bases). Trimming removed 10 bases at V and 5 bases at J, with 23 bases between. CDR3 length: 15 amino acids. Germline V gene sequence: CDR1 ENHRY, CDR2 SYGVKD. The CDR3 loop is CATEDRSYEIYGYTF. The CDR3 region has the DNA TGTGCCACAGAAGACAGGTCGTACGAGATTTATGGCTACACCTTC.

This clone was recorded once. The DNA for the CDR3 is TGTGCCAGCATCTACGGGAACACCGGGGAGCTGTTTTTT. Its translation: CASIYGNTGELFF. V is TRBV2 and J is TRBJ2-2, with D hard to call. This CDR3 comprises 13 residues. Germline CDR1 SNHLY, CDR2 FYNNEI. With 7 bases removed from V and 1 base from J, the gap between germline ends came to 7 bases. Full variable domain (remainder filled in from reference TRBV2 and TRBJ2-2): EPEVTQTPSHQVTQMGQEVILRCVPISNHLYFYWYRQILGQKVEFLVSFYNNEISEKSEIFDDQFSVERPDGSNFTLKIRSTKLEDSAMYFCASIYGNTGELFFGEGSRLTVL.

The CDR3 nucleotides are TGTGCCAGCAGCTCCCCGGGACAGGGGACCGGGGAGCTGTTTTTT. Protein sequence: CASSSPGQGTGELFF. The chain couples TRBV5-4 to TRBJ2-2; 10 bases fit TRBD1. This CDR3 comprises 15 residues. CDR1 is SGHNT, CDR2 YYREEE, per germline (reference sequence). J gave up 5 bases and V 3 bases, and 4 bases lay outside the gene matches.

This clone appeared a few times. The chain is built from TRBV6-1 and TRBJ2-7, with D perhaps TRBD2 (5 bases). CDR1 MNHNS and CDR2 SASEGT come from the germline V gene. Trimming took 4 bases from V and 2 from J, leaving 21 bases between them. This CDR3 is built from 17 residues. This CDR3 reads CASSGETSWEKAYEQYF. CDR3 DNA sequence: TGTGCCAGCAGTGGGGAAACTTCTTGGGAGAAAGCCTACGAGCAGTACTTC.

This clone was seen more than once but under ten times. The CDR3 DNA is TGTGCCATCAGTGAGTCGATGACAGTGAACACTGAAGCTTTCTTT. The encoded protein is CAISESMTVNTEAFF. V usage is TRBV10-3 and J usage is TRBJ1-1, with a possible D match to TRBD1 (5 bases). This CDR3 region has 15 residues. Germline CDR1 reads ENHRY; CDR2 reads SYGVKD. With 0 bases removed from V and 0 bases from J, the gap between germline ends came to 8 bases.